Below are 11 T cell receptor beta chains sequenced from a single sample in a study of T cell changes during pregnancy in multiple sclerosis. The assay was immunoSEQ multiplex PCR, and TCRdb's table has in-frame clones only and misses some. Of 25,000 to 35,000 clones listed, around 88% are singletons. The specimen was CD4+ T cells from peripheral blood mononuclear cells, collected in the first trimester of pregnancy. These receptor sequences come from a female donor in good health, enrolled as a control in a pregnancy study.

V usage is TRBV6-5 and J usage is TRBJ1-1, with D possibly TRBD1 on 5 matching bases. The CDR3 loop spans 14 amino acids. Trimming left V 0 bases short and J 6 bases short, with 11 bases between. The germline V gene has CDR1 MNHEY and CDR2 SVGAGI. The chain's CDR3 is CASSYSAGDPEAFF. In nucleotides, the CDR3 is TGTGCCAGCAGTTACTCAGCGGGGGACCCTGAAGCTTTCTTT.

This chain connects TRBV18 to TRBJ2-1; TRBD2 matches at 12 bases. Germline CDR1 is KGHSH and CDR2 is LQKENI. The CDR3 sequence is 14 residues long. V shed 3 bases, J shed 15 bases, and the junction held 9 bases outside the gene matches. This chain's CDR3 is CASSPGLAGQKGFF. CDR3 sequence (DNA): TGTGCCAGCTCACCGGGACTAGCGGGCCAAAAGGGGTTCTTC.

In this sample, this clone turned up once. This chain uses TRBV5-6 with TRBJ2-3; 12 nucleotides agree with TRBD2. After removal of 3 bases from V and 2 bases from J, the junction contained 4 bases not matched to a gene. Germline values: CDR1 SGHDT, CDR2 YYEEEE. The CDR3 length is 16 residues. CDR3 region: CASSYRTSGITDTQYF. The CDR3 DNA reads as TGTGCCAGCAGCTATAGGACTAGCGGGATCACAGATACGCAGTATTTT. The complete variable domain, with remaining parts taken from reference TRBV5-6 and TRBJ2-3, reads DAGVTQSPTHLIKTRGQQVTLRCSPKSGHDTVSWYQQALGQGPQFIFQYYEEEERQRGNFPDRFSGHQFPNYSSELNVNALLLGDSALYLCASSYRTSGITDTQYFGPGTRLTVL.

The chain employs TRBV7-8 and TRBJ1-3; possibly TRBD1 for D (5 bases). The CDR3 is made up of 15 amino acids. Germline V gene sequence: CDR1 SGHVS, CDR2 FQNEAQ. V lost 2 bases, J lost 4 bases, and 12 bases lay in between. CDR3 DNA sequence: TGTGCCAGCAGCTTATTTGCGGGGCCGGGAAACACCATATATTTT. Its translation: CASSLFAGPGNTIYF. Supplemented by reference TRBV7-8 and TRBJ1-3, the full variable domain reads GAGVSQSPRYKVAKRGQDVALRCDPISGHVSLFWYQQALGQGPEFLTYFQNEAQLDKSGLPSDRFFAERPEGSVSTLKIQRTQQEDSAVYLCASSLFAGPGNTIYFGEGSWLTVV.

CDR3 coding DNA: TGTGCCAGCAGCCCGACTAGCGGGAGTACCGCAGATACGCAGTATTTT. Residues: CASSPTSGSTADTQYF. This rearrangement joins TRBV11-3 to TRBJ2-3; TRBD2 matches at 12 bases. Germline assignment: CDR1 SGHNT and CDR2 YENEEA. The CDR3 consists of 16 residues. V shed 5 bases, J shed 4 bases, and the junction held 7 bases outside the gene matches.

The V and J genes are TRBV5-1 and TRBJ2-3; TRBD2 aligns across 7 bases. CDR1 is SGHRS, CDR2 YFSETQ, per germline. Trimming at V came to 0 bases and at J to 4 bases, leaving 5 bases not matched to a gene. The CDR3 spans 15 residues. In DNA form, the CDR3 reads TGCGCCAGCAGCTTGGTGACCGCGGGGGCAGATACGCAGTATTTT. Encoded protein: CASSLVTAGADTQYF.

The chain uses TRBV28 and TRBJ1-4; D unresolved. Germline CDR1 is MDHEN and CDR2 is SYDVKM. Trimming removed 2 bases at V and 8 bases at J, with 9 bases between. The CDR3 contains 13 residues. The CDR3 sequence is CASSLSFREKLFF. The CDR3 DNA sequence: TGTGCCAGCAGTTTAAGTTTCAGAGAAAAACTGTTTTTT.

This clone occurred once. The CDR3 nucleotides read TGTGCCAGCAGCCACCAGGTCGCGACCACAGATACGCAGTATTTT. It codes for CASSHQVATTDTQYF. The chain links TRBV11-2 to TRBJ2-3; no reliable D call. Germline-derived CDR1 and CDR2 are SGHAT and FQNNGV. The length of the CDR3 is 15 residues. The V end lost 5 bases, the J end lost 2 bases, and 14 bases lay between the germline ends. The complete variable domain, with remaining parts taken from reference TRBV11-2 and TRBJ2-3, reads EAGVAQSPRYKIIEKRQSVAFWCNPISGHATLYWYQQILGQGPKLLIQFQNNGVVDDSQLPKDRFSAERLKGVDSTLKIQPAKLEDSAVYLCASSHQVATTDTQYFGPGTRLTVL.

Regarding this clone: Sequence at one end of the junction differs from germline and may be a read error. Here the CDR3 reads CASRLAGANYGYTF. CDR3 bases: TGTGCCAGCAGATTAGCCGGAGCTAACTATGGCTACACCTTC. The gene calls are TRBV13 and TRBJ1-2; D is unresolved. The CDR3 totals 14 residues. Germline V gives CDR1 PRHDT, CDR2 FYEKMQ (reference sequence).

The rearrangement links TRBV25-1 to TRBJ1-6; D uncertain. The CDR3 consists of 12 residues. V dropped 3 bases and J dropped 8 bases, with 5 bases sitting between them. CDR1 MGHDK and CDR2 SYGVNS come from the germline V gene. The CDR3 sequence: CASSDPDSPLHF. The CDR3 coding sequence is TGTGCCAGCAGTGATCCCGATTCACCCCTCCACTTT.

J is TRBJ1-5 and V is TRBV30, with D tentatively TRBD1 (5 bases). Between the trimmed V and J ends, which lost 3 bases and 4 bases, there was a span of 13 bases. This CDR3 is 14 amino acids long. CDR1 and CDR2 (germline): GTSNPN, SVGIG (reference sequence). Written as DNA, the CDR3 is TGTGCCTGGAGGGCGGGACTGGGAAATCAGCCCCAGCATTTT. This codes for CAWRAGLGNQPQHF.